This TCR beta chain originates from a study of graft-versus-host responses after intestinal transplantation. CDR1 and CDR2 from the germline V gene are SEHNR and FQNEAQ (reference sequence). Trimming cost V 5 bases and J 5 bases; bases outside gene matches: 16. CDR3 length equals 17 residues. As concerns this clone: Antigen: not known.

The protocol was immunoSEQ multiplex PCR, while the TCRdb copy is restricted to in-frame clones and leaves out a portion. The table records approximately 90,000 clones, around 93% of them present only once. V and J are TRBV7-9 and TRBJ2-7; 9 positions agree with TRBD1. Source: unstimulated CD8+ T cells sorted from spleen or lymph node cells, taken before transplant. This TCR was sampled from a human donor who was the organ donor for an intestinal transplant. The CDR3 bases are TGTGCCAGCAGCACCCAATTGGGAGGACAGGGGCGGGACGAGCAGTACTTC. Protein: CASSTQLGGQGRDEQYF.